A single sample is the source of the 27 T cell receptor beta chains below, sequenced in a study of blood T cell repertoires in COVID-19. Assay used: immunoSEQ multiplex PCR; TCRdb lists only in-frame clones, some missing. The sample shows about 210,000 clones, around 83% of them seen only once. Material: peripheral blood. These receptors were taken from a woman between 45 and 65 years old with acute or convalescent COVID-19.

This clone was seen a few times. J is TRBJ2-7 and V is TRBV28; 10 bases align to TRBD2. This CDR3 spans 18 amino acids. After removal of 3 bases from V and 0 bases from J, the junction contained 11 bases not matched to a gene. Per germline, CDR1 MDHEN and CDR2 SYDVKM. DNA of the CDR3: TGTGCCAGCAGTTTCAGACTAGCGGGCCCCGCTTTCTCCTACGAGCAGTACTTC. This codes for CASSFRLAGPAFSYEQYF.

The gene calls are TRBV5-4 and TRBJ2-2; TRBD2 is a possible D gene (6 bases). The CDR3 loop spans 16 amino acids. The germline CDR1 and CDR2 sequences are SGHNT and YYREEE (reference sequence). V was trimmed by 5 bases and J by 8 bases, leaving 22 bases between them. CDR3 sequence reads: CASSNTGTARGGELFF. The CDR3 DNA reads TGTGCCAGCAGTAATACCGGGACTGCCCGGGGAGGGGAGCTGTTTTTT.

The J gene is TRBJ1-5, the V gene TRBV27; 8 positions agree with TRBD1. J was trimmed by 4 bases and V by 5 bases; bases with no gene match: 7. The germline V gene has CDR1 MNHEY and CDR2 SMNVEV (reference sequence). The CDR3 has 15 residues. For the CDR3, the DNA is TGTGCCAGCAGTCCGCCGACAGGGGCAAATCAGCCCCAGCATTTT. Protein product: CASSPPTGANQPQHF.

J is TRBJ2-1 and V is TRBV19; 13 bases map to TRBD2. CDR1 and CDR2 (germline): LNHDA, SQIVND (reference sequence). The CDR3 totals 16 residues. The V segment lost 3 bases and the J segment 8 bases; nucleotides outside the gene matches: 7. The CDR3 region is CASSIRGTSGNYEQFF. The CDR3 nucleotides are TGTGCCAGTAGTATTCGAGGGACTAGCGGGAATTATGAGCAGTTCTTC.

This sequence joins TRBV27 and TRBJ2-1; 7 nucleotides line up with TRBD2. The junction had 0 bases not matched to a gene; V was cut back by 2 bases and J by 2 bases. The CDR3 is 14 amino acids. CDR1 and CDR2 (germline): MNHEY, SMNVEV (reference sequence). The DNA for the CDR3 is TGTGCCAGCAGTTTAGGGACTACCTACAATGAGCAGTTCTTC. Encoded protein: CASSLGTTYNEQFF.

J is TRBJ1-2 and V is TRBV28; tentative D call: TRBD1 (6 bases). Trimming took 4 bases from V and 6 from J, leaving 21 bases between them. CDR3 size: 16 residues. The germline CDR1 and CDR2 sequences are MDHEN and SYDVKM. CDR3 residues: CASSSVASGAWDGYTF. CDR3 nucleotide sequence: TGTGCCAGCAGTTCCGTCGCCTCAGGGGCTTGGGATGGCTACACCTTC.

The chain links TRBV10-3 to TRBJ2-5; D is undetermined. This CDR3 has 14 amino acids. Trimming left V 2 bases short and J 2 bases short, with 9 bases between. Germline CDR1 ENHRY, CDR2 SYGVKD. CDR3 sequence: CAISERPRQETQYF. For the CDR3, the DNA is TGTGCCATCAGTGAGCGGCCCAGGCAAGAGACCCAGTACTTC.

The rearrangement uses TRBV28 and TRBJ2-7, with D unclear. The CDR3 sequence is 12 residues long. Germline V gene lookup returns CDR1 MDHEN and CDR2 SYDVKM. The V end lost 6 bases, the J end lost 1 base, and 7 bases lay between the germline ends. The CDR3 bases are TGTGCCAGCAGAACAGCTTCCTACGAGCAGTACTTC. Protein product: CASRTASYEQYF.

The table lists this clone with a few counts. The genes are TRBV2 and TRBJ2-1; TRBD2 is a possible D gene (6 bases). The CDR3 is made up of 14 amino acids. With 7 bases removed from V and 8 bases from J, the gap between germline ends came to 18 bases. Germline CDR1 SNHLY, CDR2 FYNNEI. The CDR3 here is CASTERTNDYEQFF. The CDR3 DNA follows: TGTGCCAGCACGGAAAGGACTAATGATTATGAGCAGTTCTTC.

V and J are TRBV27 and TRBJ1-1; no definite D call. The germline V gene encodes CDR1 MNHEY and CDR2 SMNVEV (reference sequence). This CDR3 has 13 residues. The V end was cut by 6 bases, the J end by 2 bases, with 10 bases between. The CDR3 DNA reads as TGTGCCAGCAGCCGTAGCCGTAACACTGAAGCTTTCTTT. It is translated as CASSRSRNTEAFF.

V usage is TRBV10-1 and J usage is TRBJ2-1, with 12 bases fitting TRBD2. The CDR3 consists of 15 residues. The V gene end was trimmed by 2 bases and the J gene end by 10 bases; junction bases not matched to a gene: 6. Germline V gene sequence: CDR1 WNHNN, CDR2 SYGVQD (reference sequence). The DNA for the CDR3 is TGCGCCAGCAGTGAGACTAGCGGGAGGCCATGGGAGCAGTTCTTC. Amino acid sequence: CASSETSGRPWEQFF.

The CDR3 bases are TGCGCCAGCAGCTTAACAGAGTCTGGGGCCAACGTCCTGACTTTC. This sequence encodes CASSLTESGANVLTF. V and J are TRBV5-1 and TRBJ2-6; no reliable D call. Trimming cost V 2 bases and J 1 base, with 7 bases left between them. The germline gives CDR1 SGHRS, CDR2 YFSETQ. This CDR3 contains 15 residues.

J is TRBJ1-1 and V is TRBV3-1 (or the pseudogene TRBV3-2); D is unresolved. Germline V gene lookup returns CDR1 LGHDT and CDR2 YNNKEL (reference sequence). The CDR3 is made up of 15 amino acids. Trimming cost V 1 base and J 0 bases, with 9 bases left between them. This CDR3 reads CASSQVIGVNTEAFF. The CDR3 DNA reads as TGTGCCAGCAGCCAAGTTATCGGGGTGAACACTGAAGCTTTCTTT.

This clone was recorded once. The chain joins TRBV28 to TRBJ1-2; 8 bases agree with TRBD1. The germline V gene encodes CDR1 MDHEN and CDR2 SYDVKM. V was clipped by 2 bases and J by 4 bases; unmatched bases: 6. The CDR3 length is 15 residues. DNA of the CDR3: TGTGCCAGCAGTTTAGGACAGGGAAGGCTCTATGGCTACACCTTC. This codes for CASSLGQGRLYGYTF.

This rearrangement joins TRBV28 to TRBJ2-5, with 12 bases lining up with TRBD1. This CDR3 has 15 amino acids. The V segment lost 5 bases and the J segment 5 bases; nucleotides outside the gene matches: 6. Germline V gene sequence: CDR1 MDHEN, CDR2 SYDVKM. CDR3 bases: TGTGCCAGCAGTGGGACAGGGGGCTTAAAGGAGACCCAGTACTTC. It encodes CASSGTGGLKETQYF.

This clone has only a few counts. This sequence joins TRBV5-1 and TRBJ2-7; D is unresolved. This CDR3 is built from 14 residues. Trimming took off 1 base at V and 0 bases at J, with 8 bases between the two ends. Germline V gene data show CDR1 as SGHRS and CDR2 as YFSETQ. CDR3: CASSLRENSYEQYF. CDR3 in DNA: TGCGCCAGCAGCTTGCGCGAAAACTCCTACGAGCAGTACTTC.

This clone occurred a few times. The chain recombines TRBV24-1 with TRBJ2-2, with D tentatively TRBD1 (5 bases). This CDR3 region has 13 residues. Trimming took 7 bases from V and 4 from J, leaving 9 bases between them. Looked up from germline, CDR1 is KGHDR and CDR2 is SFDVKD. The CDR3 DNA sequence: TGTGCCACCAGCGCAGGGATCACCGGGGAGCTGTTTTTT. Amino acid sequence: CATSAGITGELFF.

The chain carries TRBV19 and TRBJ2-1, with D tentatively TRBD2 (6 bases). V lost 3 bases, J lost 7 bases, and 16 bases lay in between. The CDR3 loop spans 15 amino acids. Germline V gene sequence: CDR1 LNHDA, CDR2 SQIVND (reference sequence). The CDR3 DNA is TGTGCCAGTAGTATTGGAGGGGTTGTGGTAAATGAGCAGTTCTTC. This gives the protein CASSIGGVVVNEQFF.

This rearrangement joins TRBV12-3 or TRBV12-4 to TRBJ2-7, with 7 bases lining up with TRBD1. The CDR3 runs to 13 residues. J gave up 5 bases and V 5 bases, and 6 bases lay outside the gene matches. The CDR3 is CASSPHRGHEQYF. CDR3 nucleotide sequence: TGTGCCAGCAGTCCCCACAGGGGCCACGAGCAGTACTTC.

V and J are TRBV5-1 and TRBJ2-1; TRBD2 matches 15 bases. Germline V gene data show CDR1 as SGHRS and CDR2 as YFSETQ. With V trimmed by 4 bases and J by 6 bases, 5 bases remained unmatched. CDR3 length: 16 residues. The CDR3 protein is CASSPRTSGRANEQFF. The CDR3 bases are TGCGCCAGCAGCCCTCGGACTAGCGGGAGGGCCAATGAGCAGTTCTTC.

The CDR3 DNA reads as TGTGCCAGCAGTGACCTAGCGGGAGGAATTTACGAGCAGTACTTC. Protein sequence: CASSDLAGGIYEQYF. The V and J genes are TRBV7-2 and TRBJ2-7; 11 bases match TRBD2. Trimming cost V 6 bases and J 4 bases; bases outside gene matches: 8. The CDR3 is 15 amino acids. Looked up from germline, CDR1 is SGHTA and CDR2 is FQGNSA.

This clone has only one observation. This sequence joins TRBV6-5 and TRBJ1-2, with a weak D call TRBD1 (5 bases). The CDR3 loop spans 12 amino acids. Germline V gene lookup returns CDR1 MNHEY and CDR2 SVGAGI. The V and J ends lost 2 bases and 5 bases respectively, with 6 bases between them. The CDR3 DNA sequence: TGTGCCAGCAGTTACCCAGGGTATGGCTACACCTTC. It translates to CASSYPGYGYTF.

The chain uses TRBV5-1 and TRBJ1-4; 7 bases are shared with TRBD1. The CDR3 runs 14 residues. Trimming at V came to 2 bases and at J to 6 bases, leaving 4 bases not matched to a gene. CDR1 and CDR2 (germline): SGHRS, YFSETQ. In nucleotides, the CDR3 is TGCGCCAGCAGCTTACAGGGGATTCATGAAAAACTGTTTTTT. This gives the protein CASSLQGIHEKLFF.

The gene calls are TRBV18 and TRBJ2-7; TRBD1 agrees at 9 bases. Germline loops: CDR1 KGHSH, CDR2 LQKENI. The V and J ends lost 3 bases and 5 bases, in that order; junction bases with no gene match: 5. The CDR3 contains 14 residues. The CDR3 reads CASSPGQGTHEQYF. CDR3 sequence (DNA): TGTGCCAGCTCACCGGGACAGGGTACACACGAGCAGTACTTC.

This clone was detected only once. The chain has TRBV15 and TRBJ2-1, with D unresolved. This CDR3 contains 15 residues. CDR1 and CDR2 (germline): LNHNV, YYDKDF (reference sequence). Trimming left V 0 bases short and J 4 bases short, with 10 bases between. CDR3 coding DNA: TGTGCCACCAGCAGAGATCGAATGCGATACAATGAGCAGTTCTTC. Translated: CATSRDRMRYNEQFF.

This clone appeared a few times. The chain carries TRBV24-1 and TRBJ1-1, with 7 bases matching TRBD1. After removal of 6 bases from V and 5 bases from J, the junction contained 5 bases not matched to a gene. CDR1 is KGHDR, CDR2 SFDVKD, per germline. This CDR3 is built from 13 residues. CDR3 loop: CATSNRGRTEAFF. CDR3 DNA sequence: TGTGCCACCAGTAACAGGGGACGAACTGAAGCTTTCTTT.

V is TRBV29-1 and J is TRBJ2-7; a weak D match, TRBD2 (6 bases). Trimming pared 6 bases from V and 0 bases from J, leaving 18 bases between. The CDR3 has 15 amino acids. Germline V gene lookup returns CDR1 SQVTM and CDR2 ANQGSEA. The CDR3 here is CSVKSPGRDSYEQYF. CDR3 DNA: TGCAGCGTCAAATCCCCAGGGCGGGACTCCTACGAGCAGTACTTC.